The rows below give T cell receptor beta chains drawn from one sample of a study of graft-versus-host responses after intestinal transplantation. Their cognate antigens are unknown. Measured with immunoSEQ multiplex PCR; TCRdb has only the in-frame clones, and not every one. Among under 25,000 clones listed, approximately 82% were seen once. The specimen comprised unstimulated CD8+ T cells sorted from spleen or lymph node cells, sampled before transplant. These receptors all stem from a human donor who was the organ donor for an intestinal transplant. Each CDR3 is given with its conserved first and last residue. The D gene is left open where the match is weak. Not every row has a clone size; where given, it reads once, few, many or a size class.

v_call	j_call	clone_size	d_call	cdr3_nt	cdr3_aa
TRBV6-4	TRBJ2-3	NA	TRBD2	TGTGCCAGCAGCCCGAGTAGCGGGAGCACAGATACGCAGTATTTT	CASSPSSGSTDTQYF
TRBV5-8	TRBJ1-3	NA	NA	TGTGCCAGCAGCCGGCGGGGTAACTCTGGAAACACCATATATTTT	CASSRRGNSGNTIYF
TRBV12-2	TRBJ2-1	NA	NA	TGTGCAAGTCGCTCGGCCTTGGGACAGCGCAGCCTGTGTGAGCAGTTCTTC	CASRSALGQRSLCEQFF
TRBV9	TRBJ2-7	NA	NA	TGTGCCAGCAGCGTAGCTGTCTACGAGCAGTACTTC	CASSVAVYEQYF
TRBV7-2	TRBJ1-1	NA	TRBD1	TGTGCCAGCAGCTCGACAGGGGTGGGGGCTTTCTTT	CASSSTGVGAFF
TRBV30	TRBJ1-1	NA	NA	TGTGCCTGGAGTGTGGCCAACACTGAAGCTTTCTTT	CAWSVANTEAFF
TRBV11-3	TRBJ2-5	NA	NA	TGTGCCAGCAGCCCCCTTGTGGGGTTTGATCAAGAGACCCAGTACTTC	CASSPLVGFDQETQYF
TRBV27	TRBJ2-7	NA	TRBD1	TGTGCCAGCAGTTTAGGACAGGGTTCCTACGAGCAGTACTTC	CASSLGQGSYEQYF
TRBV7-2	TRBJ2-7	NA	NA	TGTGCCAGCAGCTTAGCTCGGGGTAGCTCCTACGAGCAGTACTTC	CASSLARGSSYEQYF
TRBV5-5	TRBJ2-5	NA	NA	TGTGCCAGCGGCGGACTTAAAGAGACCCAGTACTTC	CASGGLKETQYF
TRBV6-1	TRBJ1-1	once	TRBD1	TGTGCCAGCAGTGAGGGACAGGGGGCGACTGAAGCTTTCTTT	CASSEGQGATEAFF
TRBV7-9	TRBJ1-1	NA	NA	TGTGCCAGCAGCTTAGGACGGGAGATCACTGAAGCTTTCTTT	CASSLGREITEAFF
TRBV9	TRBJ2-3	NA	NA	TGTGCCAGCAGCACCCTTCGAGAGGGGGGCAGCACAGATACGCAGTATTTT	CASSTLREGGSTDTQYF